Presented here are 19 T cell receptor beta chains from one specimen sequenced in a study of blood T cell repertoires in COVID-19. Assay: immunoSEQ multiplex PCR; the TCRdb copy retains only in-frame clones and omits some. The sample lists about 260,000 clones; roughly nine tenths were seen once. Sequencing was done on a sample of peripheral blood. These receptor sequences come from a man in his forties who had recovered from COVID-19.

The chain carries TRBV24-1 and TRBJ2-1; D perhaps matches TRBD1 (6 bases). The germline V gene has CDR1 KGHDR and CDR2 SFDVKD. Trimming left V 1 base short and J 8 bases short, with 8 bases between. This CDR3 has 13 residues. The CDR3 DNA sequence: TGTGCCACCAGTGATTTACAGGGTTATGAGCAGTTCTTC. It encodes CATSDLQGYEQFF.

The CDR3 nucleotides read TGTGCCAGCAGTGTTCGCGGTGTAACCACGGAGACCCAGTACTTC. Amino acids: CASSVRGVTTETQYF. This chain connects TRBV2 to TRBJ2-5; D gene uncertain. Germline loops: CDR1 SNHLY, CDR2 FYNNEI. The CDR3 runs 15 residues. V was pared by 4 bases and J by 5 bases, with 17 bases between.

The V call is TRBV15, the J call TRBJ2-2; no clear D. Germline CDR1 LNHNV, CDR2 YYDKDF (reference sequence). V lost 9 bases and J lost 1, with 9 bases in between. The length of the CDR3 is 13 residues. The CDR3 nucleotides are TGTGCCACGAATCGACAGAACACCGGGGAGCTGTTTTTT. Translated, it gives CATNRQNTGELFF.

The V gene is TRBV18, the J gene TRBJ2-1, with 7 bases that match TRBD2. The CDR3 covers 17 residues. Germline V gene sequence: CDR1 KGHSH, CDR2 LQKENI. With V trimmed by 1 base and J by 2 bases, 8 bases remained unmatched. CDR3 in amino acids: CASSPLPPAGTYNEQFF. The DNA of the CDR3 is TGTGCCAGCTCACCACTCCCTCCAGCGGGAACCTACAATGAGCAGTTCTTC.

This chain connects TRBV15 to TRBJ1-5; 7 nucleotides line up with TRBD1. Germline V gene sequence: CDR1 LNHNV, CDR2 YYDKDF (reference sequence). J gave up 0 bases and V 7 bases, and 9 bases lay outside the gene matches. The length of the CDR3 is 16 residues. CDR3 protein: CATTDRVESSNQPQHF. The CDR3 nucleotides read TGTGCCACCACCGACAGGGTGGAAAGTAGCAATCAGCCCCAGCATTTT.

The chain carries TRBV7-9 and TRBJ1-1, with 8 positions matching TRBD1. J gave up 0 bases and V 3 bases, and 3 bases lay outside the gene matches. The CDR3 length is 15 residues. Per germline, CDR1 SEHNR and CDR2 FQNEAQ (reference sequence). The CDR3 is CASSFPGQVNTEAFF. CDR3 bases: TGTGCCAGCAGCTTTCCGGGACAGGTGAACACTGAAGCTTTCTTT.

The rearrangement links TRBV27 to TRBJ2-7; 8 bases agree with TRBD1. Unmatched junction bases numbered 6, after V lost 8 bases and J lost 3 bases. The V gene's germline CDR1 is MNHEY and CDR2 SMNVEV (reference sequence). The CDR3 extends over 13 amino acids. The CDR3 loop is CASHGQGIYEQYF. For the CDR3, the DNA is TGTGCCAGCCATGGACAGGGCATCTACGAGCAGTACTTC.

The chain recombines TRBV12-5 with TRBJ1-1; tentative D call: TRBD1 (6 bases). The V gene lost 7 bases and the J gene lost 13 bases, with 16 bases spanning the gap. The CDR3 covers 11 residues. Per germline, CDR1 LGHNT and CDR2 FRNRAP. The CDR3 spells CASVGSGGLFF. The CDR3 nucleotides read TGTGCTAGTGTTGGAAGCGGGGGGCTTTTCTTT.

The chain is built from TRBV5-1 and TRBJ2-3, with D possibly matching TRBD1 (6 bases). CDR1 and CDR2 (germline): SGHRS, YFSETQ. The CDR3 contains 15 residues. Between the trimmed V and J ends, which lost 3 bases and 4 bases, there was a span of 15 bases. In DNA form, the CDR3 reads TGCGCCAGCAGCTCCGCCCGAGCAGGGGCAGATACGCAGTATTTT. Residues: CASSSARAGADTQYF.

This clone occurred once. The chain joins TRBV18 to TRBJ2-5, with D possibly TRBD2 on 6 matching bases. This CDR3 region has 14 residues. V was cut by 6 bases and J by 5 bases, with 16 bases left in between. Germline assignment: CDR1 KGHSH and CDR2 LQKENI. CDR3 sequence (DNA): TGTGCCAGCTCCCCCCTGGCGGAGGGGGAGACCCAGTACTTC. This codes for CASSPLAEGETQYF.

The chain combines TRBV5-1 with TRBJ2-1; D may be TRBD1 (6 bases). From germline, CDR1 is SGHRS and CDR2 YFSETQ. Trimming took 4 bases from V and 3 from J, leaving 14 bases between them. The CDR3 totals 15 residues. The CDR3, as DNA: TGCGCCAGCAGCCCGGGACACGGATTCTACAATGAGCAGTTCTTC. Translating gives CASSPGHGFYNEQFF.

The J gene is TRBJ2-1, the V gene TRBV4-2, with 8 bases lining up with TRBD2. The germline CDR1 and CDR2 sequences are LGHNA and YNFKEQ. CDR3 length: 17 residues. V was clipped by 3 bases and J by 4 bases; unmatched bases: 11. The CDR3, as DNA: TGTGCCAGCAGCCAGAGCCGAAGCGGGAGACGGTACAATGAGCAGTTCTTC. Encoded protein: CASSQSRSGRRYNEQFF.

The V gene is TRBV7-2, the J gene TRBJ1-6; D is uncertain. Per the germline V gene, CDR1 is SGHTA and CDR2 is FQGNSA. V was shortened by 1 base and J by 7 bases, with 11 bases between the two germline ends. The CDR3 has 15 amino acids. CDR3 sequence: CASSLVGEPNSPLHF. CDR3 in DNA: TGTGCCAGCAGCTTAGTTGGTGAGCCCAATTCACCCCTCCACTTT.

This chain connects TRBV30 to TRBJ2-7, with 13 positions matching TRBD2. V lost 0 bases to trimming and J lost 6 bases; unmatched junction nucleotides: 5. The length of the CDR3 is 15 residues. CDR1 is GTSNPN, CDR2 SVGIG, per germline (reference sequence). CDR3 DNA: TGTGCCTGGAGTGTAGGACTAGCGGGAGTAACCGAGCAGTACTTC. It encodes CAWSVGLAGVTEQYF.

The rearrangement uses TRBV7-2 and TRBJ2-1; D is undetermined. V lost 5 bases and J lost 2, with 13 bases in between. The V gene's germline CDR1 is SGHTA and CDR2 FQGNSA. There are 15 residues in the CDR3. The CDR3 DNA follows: TGTGCCAGCAGCCAAGAAAGACACCCCTACAATGAGCAGTTCTTC. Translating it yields CASSQERHPYNEQFF.

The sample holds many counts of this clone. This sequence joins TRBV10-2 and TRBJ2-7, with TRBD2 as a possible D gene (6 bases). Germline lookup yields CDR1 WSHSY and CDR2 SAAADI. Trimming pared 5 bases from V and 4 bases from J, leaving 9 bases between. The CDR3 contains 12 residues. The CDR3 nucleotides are TGCGCCAGCAGTAGCGGGCCATACGAGCAGTACTTC. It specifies CASSSGPYEQYF.

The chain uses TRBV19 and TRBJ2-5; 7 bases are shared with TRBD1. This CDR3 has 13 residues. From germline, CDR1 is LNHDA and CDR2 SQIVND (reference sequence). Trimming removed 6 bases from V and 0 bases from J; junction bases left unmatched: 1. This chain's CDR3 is CASRQGYQETQYF. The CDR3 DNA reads TGTGCCAGTAGACAGGGGTACCAAGAGACCCAGTACTTC.

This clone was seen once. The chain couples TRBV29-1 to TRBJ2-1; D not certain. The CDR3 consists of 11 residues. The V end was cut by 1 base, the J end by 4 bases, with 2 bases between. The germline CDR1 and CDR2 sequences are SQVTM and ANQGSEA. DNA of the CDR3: TGCAGCGTTGAAGTATACAATGAGCAGTTCTTC. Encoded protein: CSVEVYNEQFF.

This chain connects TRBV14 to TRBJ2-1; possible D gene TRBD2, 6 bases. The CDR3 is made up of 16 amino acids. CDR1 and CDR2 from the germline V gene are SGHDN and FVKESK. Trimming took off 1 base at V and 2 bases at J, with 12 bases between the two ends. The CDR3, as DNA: TGTGCCAGCAGCCAAGGGGGACTCCGAGCCTACAATGAGCAGTTCTTC. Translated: CASSQGGLRAYNEQFF.